The text below deals with one T cell receptor (beta chain). The target antigen is unknown. Specified time point: week 23, last vaccination. It was 300 ug of mutant IDH1 20-mer peptide that made up each vaccine dose, given with topical imiquimod. The assay was immunoSEQ multiplex PCR, and TCRdb's table has in-frame clones only and misses some. Of roughly 43,000 clones in the sample, roughly 83% were seen once. The CDR3 consists of 12 residues. The germline CDR1 and CDR2 sequences are SGHDT and YYEEEE. V lost 2 bases and J lost 11, with 13 bases in between. The sample belongs to a study of a mutant IDH1 vaccine in newly diagnosed glioma. Broader study findings: Vaccine-induced immune responses were detected in around 93% of patients.

The sample here was PBMCs, taken from a glioma patient whose treatment included an IDH1 peptide vaccine. This receptor was taken from a woman younger than 35 with glioma. Some clones in this sample may be carry-over from other donors' samples. This chain uses TRBV5-6 with TRBJ1-2, with D uncertain. CDR3 loop: CASSFLRSGYTF. The CDR3 bases are TGTGCCAGCAGCTTCCTGCGGAGTGGGTACACCTTC.